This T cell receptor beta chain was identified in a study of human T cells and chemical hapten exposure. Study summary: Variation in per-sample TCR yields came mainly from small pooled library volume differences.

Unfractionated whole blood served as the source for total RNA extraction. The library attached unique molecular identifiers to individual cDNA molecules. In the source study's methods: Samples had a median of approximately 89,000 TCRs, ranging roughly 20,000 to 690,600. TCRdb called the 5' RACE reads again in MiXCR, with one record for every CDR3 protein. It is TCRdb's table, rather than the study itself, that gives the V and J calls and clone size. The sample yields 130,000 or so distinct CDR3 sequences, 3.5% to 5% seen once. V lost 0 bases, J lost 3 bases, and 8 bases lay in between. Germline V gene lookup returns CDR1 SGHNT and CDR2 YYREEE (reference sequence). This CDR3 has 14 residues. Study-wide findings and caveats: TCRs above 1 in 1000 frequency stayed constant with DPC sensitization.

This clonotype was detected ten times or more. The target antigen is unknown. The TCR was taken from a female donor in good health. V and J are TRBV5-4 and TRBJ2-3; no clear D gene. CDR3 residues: CASSLGLVTDTQYF. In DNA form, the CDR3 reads TGTGCCAGCAGCTTGGGGCTAGTAACAGATACGCAGTATTTT. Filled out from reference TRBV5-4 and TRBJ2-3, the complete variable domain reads ETGVTQSPTHLIKTRGQQVTLRCSSQSGHNTVSWYQQALGQGPQFIFQYYREEENGRGNFPPRFSGLQFPNYSSELNVNALELDDSALYLCASSLGLVTDTQYFGPGTRLTVL.